Here is one T cell receptor (beta chain) with its context. The CDR3 runs 14 residues. With 5 bases clipped from V and 8 bases from J, the junction kept 9 bases outside the gene matches. The germline V gene encodes CDR1 SNHLY and CDR2 FYNNEI. Authors' methods: Counts of nucleated cells, estimated from reference gene primer amplification, were obtained. Generated by immunoSEQ multiplex PCR, the TCRdb table keeps only in-frame clones and is missing some. V, J and clone size are taken as reported in that table, and D and trimming were inferred from the DNA itself. This sample yields fewer than 250,000 clones, of which about nine tenths are seen a single time; just over 2.5% belongs to the top ten. This sample stems from a study of blood T cell repertoires in COVID-19. Study-level information: COVID-19 samples from acute and convalescent phases originated in the United States, Italy and Spain. In each case, the material was cDNA or gDNA derived from T cells, B-cell-depleted T cells, or PBMCs.

Which cohort a participant joined came from the clinical history participants gave. The specimen sequenced was PBMCs or T cells enriched from blood (not recorded which). This chain joins TRBV2 and TRBJ2-1; TRBD1 matches 7 bases. This clonotype originated in a woman in her thirties with acute COVID-19. The CDR3 DNA follows: TGTGCCAGCAGTTCACAGGACAGGTTGGATGAGCAGTTCTTC. Protein sequence: CASSSQDRLDEQFF.